A single TCR beta chain is shown here with its context. Its antigen target is currently unknown. No much larger clonotype is one base removed from it; base qualities were not supplied. RNA was extracted using the RNeasy kit, and about 0.45 to 1 microgram was reverse transcribed with random hexamers. The immunoSEQ multiplex PCR assay, which covers 54 Vbeta and 13 Jbeta segments, was used to amplify TCR beta CDR3 regions. Bias from PCR amplification was corrected by using a synthetic template baseline for primer optimization and for computational correction. The published analysis was carried out like this. Only productive sequences were kept, with reads annotated to V, D and J genes according to IMGT and analyzed in immunoSEQ Analyzer. Clonality was computed as one minus Shannon entropy normalized by log2 of the number of productive unique sequences. Public and private clones were assessed among the 100 most prevalent clones of each patient and control. Susac-specific clones were defined as absent from healthy and MS cohorts, 850 to 1,300 published viral clones and other ImmuneACCESS disease sequences. Using fastp trimming at Q25 and MiXCR clonotype assembly, TCRdb reanalyzed the public sequencing data and kept in-frame beta chains. Duplicate CDR3 protein sequences are folded into a single record with the most common DNA and genes. Clone size and V and J calls follow TCRdb, not the original study. This sample gives 95,000 to 150,000 distinct CDR3 sequences in total; just over 95% of them show up just once. The top ten clonotypes cover less than 0.15% of the sample.

The data belong to a study of CD8 T cells in Susac syndrome (dated by TCRdb to between 2017 and 2020). Context from the whole study: Of the Susac syndrome patients who were sequenced, fewer than ten were in clinical remission while six had clinically active disease. At the time of blood withdrawal, Susac syndrome patients were either therapy-naive, taking corticosteroids (with some also receiving IVIg), or on IVIg alone. Repertoire sequencing was used to test whether CD8+ T cell activation and differentiation in Susac syndrome was antigen driven.

Peripheral blood CD8+ and CD4+ T cells from healthy donors, Susac syndrome patients and multiple sclerosis patients were profiled by high-throughput TCR beta sequencing. Recently defined diagnostic criteria for definite or probable disease were met by the Susac syndrome patients. Bulk CD8+ and CD4+ T cells were purified magnetically by negative isolation, whereas CD8+ TEMRA cells were enriched by FACS. Blood was collected in EDTA tubes and processed within 24 hours, with PBMCs isolated through density gradient centrifugation. PBMCs destined for TCR sequencing were cryopreserved in liquid nitrogen and later thawed in a 37 °C water bath. The sorted or isolated CD4+, CD8+ and CD8+ TEMRA cells reached a purity of at least 90%. The paper's findings and limits, for the study overall: The TCR sequencing and HLA analysis was acknowledged to have included a relatively small number of individuals. In the CD4+ T cell repertoire of Susac syndrome patients, clonal expansion was not detected.

V sheds 2 bases and J sheds 4 bases, leaving 9 bases between their ends. Via the germline V gene, CDR1 is SGHTA and CDR2 FQGNSA. The CDR3 has 13 amino acids, counting the end cysteine and phenylalanine. The kept DNA is CDR3 alone, 39 bases in frame from the first base. This receptor was taken from a human donor with Susac syndrome. The sequence links TRBV7-2 to TRBJ2-7, with the D gene call left open. Sequenced: CD4+ T cells from PBMCs. The CDR3 sequence is CASSLTLKYEQYF. The nucleotide sequence reads TGTGCCAGCAGCTTAACGCTAAAGTACGAGCAGTACTTC. The entire variable domain, with the stretches around the CDR3 drawn from the reference TRBV7-2 and TRBJ2-7 proteins, is GAGVSQSPSNKVTEKGKDVELRCDPISGHTALYWYRQSLGQGLEFLIYFQGNSAPDKSGLPSDRFSAERTGGSVSTLTIQRTQQEDSAVYLCASSLTLKYEQYFGPGTRLTVT.